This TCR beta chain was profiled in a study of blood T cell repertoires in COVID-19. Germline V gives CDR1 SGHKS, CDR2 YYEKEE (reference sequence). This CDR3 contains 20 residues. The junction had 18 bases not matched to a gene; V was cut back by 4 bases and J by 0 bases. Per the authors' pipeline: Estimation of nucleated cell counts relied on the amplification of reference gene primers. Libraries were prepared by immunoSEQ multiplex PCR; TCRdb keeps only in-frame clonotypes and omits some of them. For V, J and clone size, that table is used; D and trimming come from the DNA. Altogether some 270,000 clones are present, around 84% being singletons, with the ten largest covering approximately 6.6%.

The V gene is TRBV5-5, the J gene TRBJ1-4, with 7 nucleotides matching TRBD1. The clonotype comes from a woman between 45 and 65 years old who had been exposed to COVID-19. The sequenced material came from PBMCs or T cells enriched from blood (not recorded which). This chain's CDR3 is CASSLAWTGASFATNEKLFF. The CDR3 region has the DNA TGTGCCAGCAGCCTGGCTTGGACAGGAGCCTCATTTGCAACTAATGAAAAACTGTTTTTT.